This T cell receptor beta chain is from a study of CD8 T cells in ankylosing spondylitis. Points from the study as a whole: Ankylosing spondylitis blood appeared to be characterized by a TCR beta motif of eight or nine highly homologous variants. Disease-linked clones were reportedly significantly enriched in matched ankylosing spondylitis synovial fluid. In synovial fluid and blood from reactive arthritis, some motif variants were previously reported.

This clonotype was recorded many times. The target antigen is unknown. Library preparation for TCR beta used quantitative 5'-RACE with molecular barcodes. Each CDR3 protein is one row after TCRdb ran MiXCR on the 5' RACE reads. This sample has about 39,000 distinct CDR3 sequences, with 3% to 3.5% found just once. This TCR was sampled from a male donor with ankylosing spondylitis or in good health (not recorded which). Sequencing input: blood, either unsorted or a sorted T cell fraction (not recorded which).

The CDR3 region has the DNA TGTGCCAGCAGCGTAGTAGGGGGATTTTCACCCCTCCACTTT. This gives the protein CASSVVGGFSPLHF. V gene TRBV9 combines with J gene TRBJ1-6; tentatively, D is TRBD1 (6 bases). The germline CDR1 and CDR2 sequences are SGDLS and YYNGEE. Trimming removed 0 bases at V and 9 bases at J, with 10 bases between. This CDR3 spans 14 amino acids.